Below are 5 T cell receptor beta chains sequenced from a single sample in a study of blood T cell repertoires in COVID-19. Only in-frame clones appear in the TCRdb table, and some are missing; sequencing was by immunoSEQ multiplex PCR. This repertoire shows 110,000 or so clones, 80% to 90% found once; its top ten account for about 4.5%. The specimen was peripheral blood. Receptors originate from a woman aged 45 to 65 with acute or convalescent COVID-19.

The rearrangement joins TRBV19 to TRBJ1-1; TRBD1 agrees at 8 bases. The CDR3 is 13 residues long. Unmatched junction bases numbered 5, after V lost 9 bases and J lost 2 bases. Per germline, CDR1 LNHDA and CDR2 SQIVND (reference sequence). The CDR3 spells CASEGQVNTEAFF. The DNA of the CDR3 is TGTGCCAGCGAGGGACAGGTAAACACTGAAGCTTTCTTT.

The rearrangement joins TRBV2 to TRBJ2-1, with 9 positions matching TRBD2. The CDR3 runs to 17 residues. The germline V gene encodes CDR1 SNHLY and CDR2 FYNNEI. J was trimmed by 0 bases and V by 7 bases; bases with no gene match: 10. CDR3 region: CASISSGTDNSYNEQFF. The CDR3 DNA is TGTGCCAGCATTTCTAGCGGGACCGACAACTCCTACAATGAGCAGTTCTTC.

The chain couples TRBV14 to TRBJ2-2; D is uncertain. The CDR3 loop spans 15 amino acids. Looked up from germline, CDR1 is SGHDN and CDR2 is FVKESK. V was shortened by 3 bases and J by 7 bases, with 15 bases between the two germline ends. The CDR3: CASSHSILGVGELFF. DNA for the CDR3: TGTGCCAGCAGCCATTCCATTTTAGGAGTCGGGGAGCTGTTTTTT.

The rearrangement links TRBV6-5 to TRBJ1-1, with D possibly TRBD1 on 6 matching bases. With 5 bases removed from V and 5 bases from J, the gap between germline ends came to 15 bases. The V gene's germline CDR1 is MNHEY and CDR2 SVGAGI. The CDR3 sequence is 14 residues long. In DNA form, the CDR3 reads TGTGCCAGCAGTAAGGGGGGGCGGTTTACTGAAGCTTTCTTT. Translating gives CASSKGGRFTEAFF.

The genes are TRBV3-1 (or the pseudogene TRBV3-2) and TRBJ1-6; D perhaps matches TRBD1 (6 bases). Germline V CDR1 and CDR2: LGHDT, YNNKEL (reference sequence). The V and J ends lost 2 bases and 9 bases respectively, with 11 bases between them. The CDR3 contains 14 residues. This chain's CDR3 is CASSQRDKSSPLHF. Written as DNA, the CDR3 is TGTGCCAGCAGCCAACGGGACAAGAGTTCACCCCTCCACTTT.